The 2 T cell receptor beta chains in this list originate from one sample, sequenced in a study of Graves' ophthalmopathy and Graves' hyperthyroidism. Beta-chain TCR CDR3 regions were amplified from RNA transcripts. RT-PCR with HTBI primers came first, then second-round multiplex PCR. Each CDR3 protein gets one entry after TCRdb re-called the multiplex PCR reads with MiXCR. This sample has approximately 210,000 distinct CDR3 sequences, with approximately 29% found just once. Input material: peripheral blood. The receptors come from a man aged 50 or older with Graves' ophthalmopathy.

This clonotype was recorded many times. This chain connects TRBV20-1 to TRBJ2-7; D remains ambiguous. Trimming pared 7 bases from V and 0 bases from J, leaving 13 bases between. Germline CDR1 reads DFQATT; CDR2 reads SNEGSKA (reference sequence). The CDR3 runs 13 residues. CDR3 protein: CSEGPPSSYEQYF. The CDR3, as DNA: TGCAGTGAAGGCCCCCCTAGCTCCTACGAGCAGTACTTC.

In this sample, this clonotype turned up many times. The chain combines TRBV4-2 with TRBJ1-2; D perhaps matches TRBD1 (5 bases). Trimming took off 0 bases at V and 0 bases at J, with 14 bases between the two ends. Germline values: CDR1 LGHNA, CDR2 YNFKEQ. CDR3 length: 17 amino acids. CDR3 in amino acids: CASSQDGAQGANYGYTF. The CDR3 nucleotides are TGTGCCAGCAGCCAAGATGGTGCGCAGGGCGCTAACTATGGCTACACCTTC.